The sequence of this T cell receptor (beta chain) was determined in a study of blood T cell repertoires in COVID-19. Overall study: Samples taken during acute and convalescent COVID-19 were collected in the United States, Italy and Spain. Sources were T cells, B-cell-depleted T cells, or PBMCs; the material itself was cDNA or gDNA.

Per germline, CDR1 MNHEY and CDR2 SMNVEV (reference sequence). This CDR3 is built from 12 residues. With 7 bases removed from V and 0 bases from J, the gap between germline ends came to 6 bases. Study processing details: Counts of nucleated cells, estimated from reference gene primer amplification, were obtained. Clones were read by immunoSEQ multiplex PCR, and TCRdb kept only the in-frame ones, dropping some. That table supplies the V and J calls and clone size; D and trimming were determined from the DNA. The data contain more than 85,000 clones, just under 90% of them singletons. The clonotype was recovered from a human donor in a cohort sampled during active COVID-19. The rearrangement links TRBV27 to TRBJ1-1; the D gene is possibly TRBD1 (5 bases). Sequenced input: peripheral blood. DNA for the CDR3: TGTGCCAGCAAAGGGGTGAACACTGAAGCTTTCTTT. Translating it yields CASKGVNTEAFF.